This T cell receptor beta chain was documented in a study of spatial heterogeneity in lung cancer. Study as a whole: Each unique TCR and UMI combination was seen more than ten times on average in raw reads. Study conclusions and caveats: In blood, ubiquitous expanded tumor TCRs appeared more at resection than follow-up.

The sample holds many counts of this clonotype. Its antigen is as yet unknown. TCR cDNA molecules each had a unique molecular identifier. Each CDR3 protein is one row after TCRdb ran MiXCR on the 5' RACE reads. The profile shows tens of thousands of distinct CDR3 sequences, roughly 12% of them singletons. As to time point: sample taken at primary tumor resection. Sequencing of whole RNA from tumor, nontumor lung or frozen PBMC involved no sorting. There were around 72 donors, all of them untreated patients with early-stage non-small cell lung cancer. The TCR originated in a male donor with early-stage non-small cell lung cancer. The source material was PBMCs, sampled at surgery.

CDR3 sequence: CSARVYGTPAYEQYF. The CDR3 nucleotides are TGCAGTGCTAGAGTATACGGGACTCCTGCCTACGAGCAGTACTTC. The J gene is TRBJ2-7, the V gene TRBV20-1; D may be TRBD2 (6 bases). V was pared by 1 base and J by 2 bases, with 15 bases between. CDR1 is DFQATT and CDR2 is SNEGSKA in the germline V gene (reference sequence). This CDR3 is 15 amino acids long.